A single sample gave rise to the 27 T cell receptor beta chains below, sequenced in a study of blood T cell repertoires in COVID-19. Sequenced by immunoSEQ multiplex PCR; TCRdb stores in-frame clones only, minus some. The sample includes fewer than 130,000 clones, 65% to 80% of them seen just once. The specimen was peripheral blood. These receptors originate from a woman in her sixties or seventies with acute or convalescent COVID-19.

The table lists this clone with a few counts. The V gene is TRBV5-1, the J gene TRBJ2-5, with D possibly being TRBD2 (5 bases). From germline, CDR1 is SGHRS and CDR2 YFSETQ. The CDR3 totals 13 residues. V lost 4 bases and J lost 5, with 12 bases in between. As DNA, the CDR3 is TGCGCCAGCAGCGTTCTCCCGGGGGAGACCCAGTACTTC. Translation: CASSVLPGETQYF. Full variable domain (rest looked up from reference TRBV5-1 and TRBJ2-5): KAGVTQTPRYLIKTRGQQVTLSCSPISGHRSVSWYQQTPGQGLQFLFEYFSETQRNKGNFPGRFSGRQFSNSRSEMNVSTLELGDSALYLCASSVLPGETQYFGPGTRLLVL.

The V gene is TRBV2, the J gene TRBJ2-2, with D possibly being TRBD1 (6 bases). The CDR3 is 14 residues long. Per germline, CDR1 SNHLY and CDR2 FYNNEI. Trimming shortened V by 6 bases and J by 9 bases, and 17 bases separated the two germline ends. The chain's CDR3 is CASRNRDVSWELFF. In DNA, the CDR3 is TGTGCCAGCAGGAACAGGGACGTCAGCTGGGAGCTGTTTTTT.

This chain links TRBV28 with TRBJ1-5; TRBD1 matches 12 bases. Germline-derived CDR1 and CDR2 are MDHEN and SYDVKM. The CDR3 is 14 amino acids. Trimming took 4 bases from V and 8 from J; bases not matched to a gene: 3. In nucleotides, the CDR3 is TGTGCCAGCAGTTCAGGGACAGGGGGCAAGCCCCAGCATTTT. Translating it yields CASSSGTGGKPQHF.

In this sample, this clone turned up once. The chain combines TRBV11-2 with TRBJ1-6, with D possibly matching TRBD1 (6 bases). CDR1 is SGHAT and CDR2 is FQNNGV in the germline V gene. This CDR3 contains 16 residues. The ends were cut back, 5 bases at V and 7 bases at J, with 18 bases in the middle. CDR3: CASSPGTSTGNSPLHF. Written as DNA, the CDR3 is TGTGCCAGCAGCCCCGGGACATCCACGGGGAATTCACCCCTCCACTTT.

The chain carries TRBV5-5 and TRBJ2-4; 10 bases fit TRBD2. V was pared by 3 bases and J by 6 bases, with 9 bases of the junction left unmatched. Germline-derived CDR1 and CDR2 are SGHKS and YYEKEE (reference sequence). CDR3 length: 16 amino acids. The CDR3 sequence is CASSSLAGENGNIQYF. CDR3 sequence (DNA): TGTGCCAGCAGCTCCCTAGCGGGGGAAAACGGAAACATTCAGTACTTC.

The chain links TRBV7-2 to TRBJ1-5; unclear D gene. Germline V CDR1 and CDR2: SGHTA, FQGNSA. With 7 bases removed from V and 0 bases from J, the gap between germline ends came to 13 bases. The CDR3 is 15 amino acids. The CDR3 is CASNPSGYSNQPQHF. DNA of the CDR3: TGTGCCAGCAACCCGTCGGGATATAGCAATCAGCCCCAGCATTTT.

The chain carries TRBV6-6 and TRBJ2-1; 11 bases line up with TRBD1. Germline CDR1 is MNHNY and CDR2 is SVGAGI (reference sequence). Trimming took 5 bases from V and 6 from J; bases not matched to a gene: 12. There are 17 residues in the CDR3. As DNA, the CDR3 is TGTGCCAGCAGTCTCCTACGACCGGGACAGGGGGTCAATGAGCAGTTCTTC. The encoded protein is CASSLLRPGQGVNEQFF.

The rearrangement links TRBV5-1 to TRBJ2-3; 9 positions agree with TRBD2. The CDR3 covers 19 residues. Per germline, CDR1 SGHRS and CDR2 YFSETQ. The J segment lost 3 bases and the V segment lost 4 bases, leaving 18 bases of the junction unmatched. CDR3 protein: CASSDRGSGGQITTDTQYF. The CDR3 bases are TGCGCCAGCAGCGATAGAGGTAGCGGGGGCCAAATTACTACAGATACGCAGTATTTT.

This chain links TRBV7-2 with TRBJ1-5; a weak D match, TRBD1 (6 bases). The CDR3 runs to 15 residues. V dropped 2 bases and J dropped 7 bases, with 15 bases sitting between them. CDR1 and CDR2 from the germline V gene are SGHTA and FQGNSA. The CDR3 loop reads CASSLYTGQEQPQHF. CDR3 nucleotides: TGTGCCAGCAGCTTATACACAGGGCAGGAGCAGCCCCAGCATTTT.

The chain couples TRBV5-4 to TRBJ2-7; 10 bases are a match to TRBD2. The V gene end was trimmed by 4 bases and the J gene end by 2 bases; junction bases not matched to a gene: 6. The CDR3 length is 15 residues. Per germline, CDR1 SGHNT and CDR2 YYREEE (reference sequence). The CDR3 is CASSLSGGRTYEQYF. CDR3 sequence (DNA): TGTGCCAGCAGCCTTAGCGGGGGGCGTACCTACGAGCAGTACTTC.

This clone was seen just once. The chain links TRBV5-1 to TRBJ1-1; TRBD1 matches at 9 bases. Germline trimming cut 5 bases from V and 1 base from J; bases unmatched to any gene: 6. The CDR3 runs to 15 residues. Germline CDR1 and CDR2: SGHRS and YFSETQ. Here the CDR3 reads CASRGTGTGNTEAFF. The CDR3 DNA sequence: TGCGCCAGCAGGGGGACAGGGACAGGGAACACTGAAGCTTTCTTT.

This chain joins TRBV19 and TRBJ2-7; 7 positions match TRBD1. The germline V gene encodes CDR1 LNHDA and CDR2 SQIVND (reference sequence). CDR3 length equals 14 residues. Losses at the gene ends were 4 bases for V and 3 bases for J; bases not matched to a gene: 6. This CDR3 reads CASSNPGQLYEQYF. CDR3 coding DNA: TGTGCCAGTAGTAATCCGGGACAGCTCTACGAGCAGTACTTC.

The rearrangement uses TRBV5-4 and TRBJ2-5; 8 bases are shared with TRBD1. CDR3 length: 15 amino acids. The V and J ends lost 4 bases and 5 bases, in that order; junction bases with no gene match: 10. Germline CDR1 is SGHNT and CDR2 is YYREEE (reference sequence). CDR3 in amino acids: CASSTPQGAQETQYF. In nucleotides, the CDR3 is TGTGCCAGCAGCACCCCTCAGGGGGCGCAGGAGACCCAGTACTTC.

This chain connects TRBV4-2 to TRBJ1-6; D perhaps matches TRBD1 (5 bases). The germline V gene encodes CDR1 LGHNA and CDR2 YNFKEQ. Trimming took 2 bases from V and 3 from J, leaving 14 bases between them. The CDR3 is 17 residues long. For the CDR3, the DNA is TGTGCCAGCAGCCAACCTAATCAGGGTTTCTATAATTCACCCCTCCACTTT. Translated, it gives CASSQPNQGFYNSPLHF.

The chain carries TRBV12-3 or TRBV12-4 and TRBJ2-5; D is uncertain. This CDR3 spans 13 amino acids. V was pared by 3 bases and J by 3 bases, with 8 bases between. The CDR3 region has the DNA TGTGCCAGCAGTTTCGGCGGTAAAGAGACCCAGTACTTC. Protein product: CASSFGGKETQYF.

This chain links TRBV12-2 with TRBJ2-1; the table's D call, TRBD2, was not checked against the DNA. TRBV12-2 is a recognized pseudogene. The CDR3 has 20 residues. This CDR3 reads CASRYIVLAGGPEAYNEQFF. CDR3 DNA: TGTGCAAGTCGCTATATCGTTCTAGCGGGGGGGCCGGAGGCCTACAATGAGCAGTTCTTC.

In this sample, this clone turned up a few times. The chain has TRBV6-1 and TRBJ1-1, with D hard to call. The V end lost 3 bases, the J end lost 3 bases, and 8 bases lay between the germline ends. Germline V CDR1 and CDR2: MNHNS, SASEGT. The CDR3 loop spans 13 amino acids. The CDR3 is CASSEVADTEAFF. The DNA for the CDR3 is TGTGCCAGCAGTGAGGTAGCTGACACTGAAGCTTTCTTT.

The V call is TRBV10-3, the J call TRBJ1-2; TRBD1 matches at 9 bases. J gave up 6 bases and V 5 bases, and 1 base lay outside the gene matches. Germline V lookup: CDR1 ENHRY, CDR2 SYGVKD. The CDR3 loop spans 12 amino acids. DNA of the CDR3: TGTGCCATCAGTCGGGACAGGGATGGCTACACCTTC. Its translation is CAISRDRDGYTF.

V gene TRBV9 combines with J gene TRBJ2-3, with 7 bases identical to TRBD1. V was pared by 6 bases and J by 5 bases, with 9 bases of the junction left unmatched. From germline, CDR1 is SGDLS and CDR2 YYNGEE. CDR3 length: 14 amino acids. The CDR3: CASTQTGFQDTQYF. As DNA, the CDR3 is TGTGCCAGCACCCAGACAGGGTTTCAAGATACGCAGTATTTT.

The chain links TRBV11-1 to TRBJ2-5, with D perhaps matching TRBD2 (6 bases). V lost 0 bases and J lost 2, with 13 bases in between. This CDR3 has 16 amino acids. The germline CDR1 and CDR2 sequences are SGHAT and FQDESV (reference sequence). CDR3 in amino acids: CASSLARAGPQETQYF. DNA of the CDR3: TGTGCCAGCAGCTTAGCGCGTGCGGGGCCTCAAGAGACCCAGTACTTC. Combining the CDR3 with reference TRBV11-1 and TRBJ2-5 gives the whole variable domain EAEVAQSPRYKITEKSQAVAFWCDPISGHATLYWYRQILGQGPELLVQFQDESVVDDSQLPKDRFSAERLKGVDSTLKIQPAELGDSAMYLCASSLARAGPQETQYFGPGTRLLVL.

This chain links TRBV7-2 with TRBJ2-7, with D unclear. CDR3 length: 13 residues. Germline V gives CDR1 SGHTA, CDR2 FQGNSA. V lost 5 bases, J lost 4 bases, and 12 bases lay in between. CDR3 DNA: TGTGCCAGCAGCCCCCGAGTCGTGTACGAGCAGTACTTC. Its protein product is CASSPRVVYEQYF.

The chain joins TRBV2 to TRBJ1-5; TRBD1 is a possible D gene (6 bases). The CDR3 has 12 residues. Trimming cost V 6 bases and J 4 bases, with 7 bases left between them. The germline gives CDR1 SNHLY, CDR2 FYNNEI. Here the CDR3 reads CASRTGNQPQHF. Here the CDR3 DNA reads TGTGCCAGCAGAACAGGGAATCAGCCCCAGCATTTT.

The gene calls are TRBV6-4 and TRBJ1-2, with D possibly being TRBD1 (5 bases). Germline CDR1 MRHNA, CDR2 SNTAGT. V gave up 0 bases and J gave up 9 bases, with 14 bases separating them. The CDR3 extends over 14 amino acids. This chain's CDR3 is CASSDSLWGVCYTF. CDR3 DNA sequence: TGTGCCAGCAGTGACTCGTTATGGGGGGTCTGCTACACCTTC.

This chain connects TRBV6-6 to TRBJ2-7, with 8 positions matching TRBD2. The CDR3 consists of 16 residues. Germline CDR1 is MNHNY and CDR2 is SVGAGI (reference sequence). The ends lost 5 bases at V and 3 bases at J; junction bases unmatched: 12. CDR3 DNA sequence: TGTGCCAGCAGTCGAAACCAGGCGGGGGGCAGCTACGAGCAGTACTTC. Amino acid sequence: CASSRNQAGGSYEQYF.

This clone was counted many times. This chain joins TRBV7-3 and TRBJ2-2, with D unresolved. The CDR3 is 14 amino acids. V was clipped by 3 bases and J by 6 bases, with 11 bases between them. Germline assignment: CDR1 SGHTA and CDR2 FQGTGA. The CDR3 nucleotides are TGTGCCAGCAGCTTGGTTACCGGGTCCGGGGAGCTGTTTTTT. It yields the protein CASSLVTGSGELFF.

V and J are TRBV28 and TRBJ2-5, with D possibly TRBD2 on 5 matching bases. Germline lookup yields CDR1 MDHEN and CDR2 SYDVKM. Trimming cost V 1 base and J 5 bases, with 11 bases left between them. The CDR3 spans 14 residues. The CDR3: CASSLYEGTETQYF. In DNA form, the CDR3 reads TGTGCCAGCAGTTTATATGAGGGTACGGAGACCCAGTACTTC.

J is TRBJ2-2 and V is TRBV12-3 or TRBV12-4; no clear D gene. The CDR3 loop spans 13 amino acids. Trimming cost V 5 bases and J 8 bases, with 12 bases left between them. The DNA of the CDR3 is TGTGCCAGCAGTGCGGTGGAAAGGGGGGAGCTGTTTTTT. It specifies CASSAVERGELFF.